The clone carrying this TCR beta chain has just a few counts. Antigen specificity is unknown. CDR1 and CDR2 (germline): SGDLS, YYNGEE. CDR3 length: 18 residues. The V and J ends lost 3 bases and 5 bases, in that order; junction bases with no gene match: 17. These data belong to a study of identical twins. Study findings and constraints: Partly confounded zero-insertion analyses could result from invariant MAIT and iNKT cells.

A universal primer site arose from template switching, and cDNA bore unique molecular identifiers. TCRdb passed the 5' RACE reads through MiXCR, listing each CDR3 protein once. The data contain some 660,000 distinct CDR3 sequences, over 8.5% of them seen just once; the ten biggest clones take up 0.98%. These data are also associated with another study on yellow fever vaccine responses in identical twins.

The sequencing sample was made of PBMCs. The chain is built from TRBV9 and TRBJ2-7; 10 bases are shared with TRBD1. The TCR originated in a woman between 18 and 29 years old in good health. The CDR3 DNA is TGTGCCAGCAGCGAAGGACAGGGGGGGTCCGGAGCGAAAAACGAGCAGTACTTC. Amino acids: CASSEGQGGSGAKNEQYF. The variable domain in full, completed from reference TRBV9 and TRBJ2-7, reads DSGVTQTPKHLITATGQRVTLRCSPRSGDLSVYWYQQSLDQGLQFLIQYYNGEERAKGNILERFSAQQFPDLHSELNLSSLELGDSALYFCASSEGQGGSGAKNEQYFGPGTRLTVT.